Following are 15 T cell receptor beta chains from one sample sequenced in a study of blood T cell repertoires in COVID-19. Repertoires were generated with immunoSEQ multiplex PCR, while TCRdb's copy carries only in-frame clones and drops some. The sample lists 300,000 to 350,000 clones, 75% to 90% occurring once. The sequenced sample consisted of PBMCs or T cells enriched from blood (not recorded which). These receptors were collected from a man younger than 40 who had recovered from COVID-19.

The chain carries TRBV11-2 and TRBJ2-7; the D gene is possibly TRBD2 (7 bases). The CDR3 is 17 residues long. V was shortened by 5 bases and J by 2 bases, with 22 bases between the two germline ends. Per germline, CDR1 SGHAT and CDR2 FQNNGV. CDR3 DNA: TGTGCCAGCAGCCCGTTCCGGGGGGCGACTAAGACCTACGAGCAGTACTTC. This encodes CASSPFRGATKTYEQYF.

The chain is built from TRBV18 and TRBJ2-2; 8 bases fit TRBD1. V shed 6 bases and J 0 bases; nucleotides not matched to a gene: 3. The CDR3 has 15 residues. Germline assignment: CDR1 KGHSH and CDR2 LQKENI. CDR3 coding DNA: TGTGCCAGCTCCCCGGGACAGGCGAACACCGGGGAGCTGTTTTTT. It is translated as CASSPGQANTGELFF.

This sequence joins TRBV5-4 and TRBJ1-6; 7 bases map to TRBD1. The CDR3 has 14 amino acids. Germline V CDR1 and CDR2: SGHNT, YYREEE (reference sequence). Trimming cost V 4 bases and J 10 bases; bases outside gene matches: 8. Here the CDR3 DNA reads TGTGCCAGCAGCGTAGGAAGGGGGCAATCACCCCTCCACTTT. Translating gives CASSVGRGQSPLHF.

The J gene is TRBJ1-2, the V gene TRBV27; 8 nucleotides align to TRBD1. Germline V lookup: CDR1 MNHEY, CDR2 SMNVEV (reference sequence). The V gene end was trimmed by 4 bases and the J gene end by 2 bases; junction bases not matched to a gene: 6. The CDR3 is 15 residues long. Here the CDR3 reads CASSSPDRANYGYTF. CDR3 DNA sequence: TGTGCCAGCAGTTCCCCGGACAGGGCCAACTATGGCTACACCTTC.

The chain has TRBV7-6 and TRBJ1-1, with D possibly being TRBD1 (6 bases). Germline V gene lookup returns CDR1 SGHVS and CDR2 FNYEAQ. Trimming cost V 5 bases and J 2 bases, with 12 bases left between them. This CDR3 has 14 residues. CDR3 in DNA: TGTGCCAGCAGCCAGGACAGAGATAACACTGAAGCTTTCTTT. This encodes CASSQDRDNTEAFF.

The chain carries TRBV21-1 and TRBJ1-1. TRBV21-1 is a pseudogene locus. This CDR3 comprises 16 residues. DNA for the CDR3: TGTGCCAGCAGCTCTCTCCCTGGTCCTCTGGTAGCTGAAGCTTTCTTT. Its protein product is CASSSLPGPLVAEAFF.

This clone appeared once. The chain combines TRBV9 with TRBJ1-2; 7 bases fit TRBD1. Germline V gene sequence: CDR1 SGDLS, CDR2 YYNGEE. This CDR3 region has 15 residues. V gave up 3 bases and J gave up 2 bases; unmatched junction bases: 7. CDR3 loop: CASSEWDSDNYGYTF. The CDR3 DNA follows: TGTGCCAGCAGCGAATGGGACAGCGACAACTATGGCTACACCTTC. Using reference TRBV9 and TRBJ1-2 for the parts outside the CDR3, the full variable domain is DSGVTQTPKHLITATGQRVTLRCSPRSGDLSVYWYQQSLDQGLQFLIQYYNGEERAKGNILERFSAQQFPDLHSELNLSSLELGDSALYFCASSEWDSDNYGYTFGSGTRLTVV.

The chain combines TRBV7-2 with TRBJ2-7, with 8 bases that match TRBD1. The CDR3 runs to 13 residues. Germline-derived CDR1 and CDR2 are SGHTA and FQGNSA. With V trimmed by 5 bases and J by 2 bases, 2 bases remained unmatched. CDR3 coding DNA: TGTGCCAGCAGCAGGGACAGGCCCTACGAGCAGTACTTC. The encoded protein is CASSRDRPYEQYF.

CDR3 in DNA: TGTGCCAGCAGCTCCAGACAGGCACCTAATGAAAAACTGTTTTTT. It specifies CASSSRQAPNEKLFF. J is TRBJ1-4 and V is TRBV7-2, with D perhaps matching TRBD1 (6 bases). Germline CDR1 reads SGHTA; CDR2 reads FQGNSA. This CDR3 contains 15 residues. Trimming cost V 4 bases and J 3 bases, with 12 bases left between them.

The rearrangement uses TRBV7-9 and TRBJ1-1, with no clear D. CDR1 is SEHNR, CDR2 FQNEAQ, per germline (reference sequence). With 5 bases removed from V and 4 bases from J, the gap between germline ends came to 11 bases. This CDR3 spans 13 amino acids. DNA of the CDR3: TGTGCCAGCAGCCACCCGGTGAGCACTGAAGCTTTCTTT. This translates into CASSHPVSTEAFF.

V and J are TRBV4-3 and TRBJ1-2, with D tentatively TRBD1 (5 bases). The V gene's germline CDR1 is LGHNA and CDR2 YSLEER. The CDR3 consists of 15 residues. V dropped 1 base and J dropped 3 bases, with 12 bases sitting between them. The DNA for the CDR3 is TGCGCCAGCAGCCAAGGGGCAGGGTATGACTATGGCTACACCTTC. Residues: CASSQGAGYDYGYTF.

This rearrangement joins TRBV3-1 (or the pseudogene TRBV3-2) to TRBJ1-2, with a possible D match to TRBD1 (6 bases). Per the germline V gene, CDR1 is LGHDT and CDR2 is YNNKEL (reference sequence). The CDR3 sequence is 17 residues long. V was pared by 0 bases and J by 1 base, with 15 bases between. CDR3 sequence: CASSQDYTGLHNYGYTF. In DNA form, the CDR3 reads TGTGCCAGCAGCCAAGATTATACAGGGTTACATAACTATGGCTACACCTTC.

This clone came up once. This rearrangement joins TRBV6-5 to TRBJ1-2; 7 bases match TRBD1. Germline-derived CDR1 and CDR2 are MNHEY and SVGAGI. CDR3 length equals 12 residues. Trimming at V came to 7 bases and at J to 8 bases, leaving 7 bases not matched to a gene. This chain's CDR3 is CASTRGVEGYTF. CDR3 nucleotide sequence: TGTGCCAGCACCAGGGGGGTGGAGGGCTACACCTTC.

This clone was recorded a few times. V and J are TRBV6-2 or TRBV6-3 and TRBJ2-5; the match to TRBD2 covers 11 bases. Trimming cost V 5 bases and J 3 bases; bases outside gene matches: 11. The CDR3 totals 17 residues. The germline V gene encodes CDR1 MNHEY and CDR2 SVGEGT. The CDR3 bases are TGTGCCAGCAGTACCCCCACTAGCGGGGGATCCAAAGAGACCCAGTACTTC. Amino acids: CASSTPTSGGSKETQYF.

The chain uses TRBV3-1 (or the pseudogene TRBV3-2) and TRBJ1-6; D may be TRBD1 (6 bases). The V end lost 4 bases, the J end lost 7 bases, and 17 bases lay between the germline ends. Germline V gives CDR1 LGHDT, CDR2 YNNKEL (reference sequence). The CDR3 extends over 16 amino acids. This chain's CDR3 is CASSPSGQRKNSPLHF. DNA of the CDR3: TGTGCCAGCAGCCCCTCAGGACAGAGAAAAAATTCACCCCTCCACTTT.